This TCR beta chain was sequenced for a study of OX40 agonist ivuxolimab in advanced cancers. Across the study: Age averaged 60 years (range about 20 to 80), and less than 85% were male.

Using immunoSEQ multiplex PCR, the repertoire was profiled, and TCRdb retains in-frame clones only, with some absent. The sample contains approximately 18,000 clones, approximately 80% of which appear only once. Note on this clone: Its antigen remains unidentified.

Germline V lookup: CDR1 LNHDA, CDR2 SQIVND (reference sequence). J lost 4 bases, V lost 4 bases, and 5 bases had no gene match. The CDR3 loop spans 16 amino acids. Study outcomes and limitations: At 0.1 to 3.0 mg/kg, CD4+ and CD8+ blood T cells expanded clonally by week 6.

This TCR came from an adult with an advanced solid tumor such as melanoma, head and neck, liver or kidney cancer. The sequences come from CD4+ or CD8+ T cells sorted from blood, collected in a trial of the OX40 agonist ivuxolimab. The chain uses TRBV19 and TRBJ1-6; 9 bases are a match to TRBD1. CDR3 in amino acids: CASSRTGVGYNSPLHF. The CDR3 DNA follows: TGTGCCAGTAGTAGGACAGGGGTGGGGTATAATTCACCCCTCCACTTT.